The clone carrying this T cell receptor (beta chain) was observed many times. Germline values: CDR1 GTSNPN, CDR2 SVGIG (reference sequence). V lost 5 bases and J 9 bases, leaving 25 bases between the germline ends. The CDR3 loop spans 15 amino acids. This specimen comes from a study of blood T cell repertoires in COVID-19. Source study methods: It was from reference gene primer amplification that nucleated cell counts were estimated. Profiled with immunoSEQ multiplex PCR; TCRdb holds only in-frame clones, not every one. For V, J and clone size, that table is used; D and trimming come from the DNA. The data contain over 200,000 clones, about 90% of them singletons.

This chain connects TRBV30 to TRBJ2-5; the D gene is possibly TRBD1 (6 bases). This clonotype was obtained from a man aged 25-40 years with acute or convalescent COVID-19. The specimen sequenced was peripheral blood. CDR3 loop: CAWFHWDNGSAAQYF. The DNA for the CDR3 is TGTGCCTGGTTCCACTGGGACAACGGGTCGGCGGCCCAGTACTTC.